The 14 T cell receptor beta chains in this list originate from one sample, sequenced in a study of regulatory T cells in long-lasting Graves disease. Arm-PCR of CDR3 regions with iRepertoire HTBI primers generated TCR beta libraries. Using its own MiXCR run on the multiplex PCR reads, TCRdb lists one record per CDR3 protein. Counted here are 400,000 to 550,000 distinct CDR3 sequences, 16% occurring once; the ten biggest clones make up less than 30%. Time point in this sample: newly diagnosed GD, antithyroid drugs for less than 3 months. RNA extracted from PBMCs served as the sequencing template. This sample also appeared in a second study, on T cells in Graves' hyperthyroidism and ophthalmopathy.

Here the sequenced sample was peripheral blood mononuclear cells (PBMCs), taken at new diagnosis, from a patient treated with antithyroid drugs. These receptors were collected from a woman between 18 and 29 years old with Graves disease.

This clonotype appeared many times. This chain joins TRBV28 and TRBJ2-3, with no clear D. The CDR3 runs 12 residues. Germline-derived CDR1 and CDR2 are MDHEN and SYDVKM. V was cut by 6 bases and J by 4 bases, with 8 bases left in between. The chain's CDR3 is CASSSQPDTQYF. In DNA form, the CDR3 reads TGTGCCAGCAGCTCACAACCAGATACGCAGTATTTT. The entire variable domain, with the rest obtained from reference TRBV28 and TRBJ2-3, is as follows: DVKVTQSSRYLVKRTGEKVFLECVQDMDHENMFWYRQDPGLGLRLIYFSYDVKMKEKGDIPEGYSVSREKKERFSLILESASTNQTSMYLCASSSQPDTQYFGPGTRLTVL.

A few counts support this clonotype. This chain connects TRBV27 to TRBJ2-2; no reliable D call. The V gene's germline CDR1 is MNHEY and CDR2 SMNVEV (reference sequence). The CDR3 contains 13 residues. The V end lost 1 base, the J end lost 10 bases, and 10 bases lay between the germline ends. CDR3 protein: CASSLLGFQELFF. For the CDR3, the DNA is TGTGCCAGCAGTTTATTAGGGTTTCAGGAGCTGTTTTTT.

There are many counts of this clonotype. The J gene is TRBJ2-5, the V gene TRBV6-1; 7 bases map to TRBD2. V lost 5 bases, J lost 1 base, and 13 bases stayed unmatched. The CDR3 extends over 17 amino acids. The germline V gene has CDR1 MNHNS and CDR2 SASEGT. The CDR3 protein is CASSLRAGAGLQETQYF. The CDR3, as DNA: TGTGCCAGCAGTCTACGGGCGGGAGCCGGTCTCCAAGAGACCCAGTACTTC.

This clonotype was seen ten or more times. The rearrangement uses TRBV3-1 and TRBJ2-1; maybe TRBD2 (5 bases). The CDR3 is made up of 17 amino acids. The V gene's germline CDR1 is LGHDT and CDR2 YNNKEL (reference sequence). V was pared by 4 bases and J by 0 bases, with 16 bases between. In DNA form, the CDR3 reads TGTGCCAGCAGCCCTCCGGTGAGGGAAAGCTCCTACAATGAGCAGTTCTTC. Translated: CASSPPVRESSYNEQFF.

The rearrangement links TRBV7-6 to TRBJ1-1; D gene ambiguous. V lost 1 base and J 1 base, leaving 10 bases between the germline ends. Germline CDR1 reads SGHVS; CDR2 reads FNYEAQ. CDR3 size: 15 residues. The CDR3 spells CASSLGSQPNTEAFF. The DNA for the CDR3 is TGTGCCAGCAGCTTAGGATCCCAGCCGAACACTGAAGCTTTCTTT.

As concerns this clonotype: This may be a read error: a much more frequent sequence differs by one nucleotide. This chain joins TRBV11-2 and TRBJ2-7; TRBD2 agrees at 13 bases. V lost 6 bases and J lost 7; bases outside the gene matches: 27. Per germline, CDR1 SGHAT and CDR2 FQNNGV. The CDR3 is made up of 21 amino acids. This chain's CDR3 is CASSRYGLAGVTHISYNEQYF. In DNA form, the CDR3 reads TGTGCCAGCAGTCGTTACGGACTAGCGGGAGTAACCCATATTTCCTACAATGAGCAGTACTTC.

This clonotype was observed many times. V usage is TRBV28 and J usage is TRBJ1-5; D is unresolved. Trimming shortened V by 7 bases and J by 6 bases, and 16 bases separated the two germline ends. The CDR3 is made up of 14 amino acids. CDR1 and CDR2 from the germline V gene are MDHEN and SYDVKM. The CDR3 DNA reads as TGTGCCAGCACAACCGGCCCGAGCTCTCAGCCCCAGCATTTT. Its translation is CASTTGPSSQPQHF.

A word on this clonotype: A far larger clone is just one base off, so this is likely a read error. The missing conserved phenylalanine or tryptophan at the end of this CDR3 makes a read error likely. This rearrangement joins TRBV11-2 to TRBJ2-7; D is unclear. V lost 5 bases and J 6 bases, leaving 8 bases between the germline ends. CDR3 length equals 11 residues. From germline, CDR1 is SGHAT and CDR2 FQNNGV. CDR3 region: CASSPGGEQYS. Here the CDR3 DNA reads TGTGCCAGCAGCCCCGGCGGCGAGCAGTACTCC.

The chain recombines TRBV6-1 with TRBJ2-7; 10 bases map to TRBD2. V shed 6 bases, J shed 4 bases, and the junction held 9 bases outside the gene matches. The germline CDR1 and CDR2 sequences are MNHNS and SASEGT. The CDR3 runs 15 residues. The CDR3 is CASSNAGTSAYEQYF. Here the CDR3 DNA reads TGTGCCAGCAGCAATGCCGGGACTAGCGCATACGAGCAGTACTTC.

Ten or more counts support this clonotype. CDR3 loop: CAWNGQEETQYF. As DNA, the CDR3 is TGTGCCTGGAACGGACAGGAAGAGACCCAGTACTTC. The V call is TRBV30, the J call TRBJ2-5, with 7 positions matching TRBD1. CDR1 GTSNPN and CDR2 SVGIG come from the germline V gene (reference sequence). Losses at the gene ends were 4 bases for V and 3 bases for J; bases not matched to a gene: 2. The CDR3 contains 12 residues.

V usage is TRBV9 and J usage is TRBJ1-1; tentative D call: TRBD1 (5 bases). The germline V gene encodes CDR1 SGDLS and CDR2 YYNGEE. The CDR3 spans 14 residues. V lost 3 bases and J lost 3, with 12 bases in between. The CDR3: CASSAPGRYTEAFF. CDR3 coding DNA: TGTGCCAGCAGCGCTCCGGGACGGTACACTGAAGCTTTCTTT.

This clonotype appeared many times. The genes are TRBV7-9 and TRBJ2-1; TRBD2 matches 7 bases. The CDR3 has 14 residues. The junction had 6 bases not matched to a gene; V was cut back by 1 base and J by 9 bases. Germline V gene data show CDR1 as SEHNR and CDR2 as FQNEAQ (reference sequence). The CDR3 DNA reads TGTGCCAGCAGCTTAGGGGCGGGAGTTAGTGAGCAGTTCTTC. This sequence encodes CASSLGAGVSEQFF.

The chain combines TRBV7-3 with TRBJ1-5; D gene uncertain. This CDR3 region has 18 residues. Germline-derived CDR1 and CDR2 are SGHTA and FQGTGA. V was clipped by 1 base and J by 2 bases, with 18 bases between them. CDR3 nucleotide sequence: TGTGCCAGCAGCTTAATTGGGCCAGATTTTGGGGGCAATCAGCCCCAGCATTTT. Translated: CASSLIGPDFGGNQPQHF.

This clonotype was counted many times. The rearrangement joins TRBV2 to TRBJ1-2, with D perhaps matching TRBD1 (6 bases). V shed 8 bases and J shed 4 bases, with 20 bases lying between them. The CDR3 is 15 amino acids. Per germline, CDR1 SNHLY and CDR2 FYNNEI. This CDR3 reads CASLSVQTGTYGYTF. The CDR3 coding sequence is TGTGCCAGCCTCTCGGTACAAACAGGGACCTATGGCTACACCTTC. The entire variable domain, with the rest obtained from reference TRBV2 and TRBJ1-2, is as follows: EPEVTQTPSHQVTQMGQEVILRCVPISNHLYFYWYRQILGQKVEFLVSFYNNEISEKSEIFDDQFSVERPDGSNFTLKIRSTKLEDSAMYFCASLSVQTGTYGYTFGSGTRLTVV.